These 28 T cell receptor beta chains originate from one sample sequenced in a study of post-analysis software for immune sequencing data. These receptors have no known antigen. Study-wide findings and caveats: When patients were compared with controls, about five TRBV segments were more frequent, TRBV5-6, TRBV5-1 and TRBV20-1 among them.

The authors incorporated unique molecular identifiers into the TCR beta cDNA libraries. TCRdb independently ran MiXCR on the PCR reads; one entry per CDR3 protein. The sample consists of hundreds of thousands of distinct CDR3 sequences, roughly 30% of them appearing once. Input material: blood. The source of these receptors is a girl aged 5 to 17 with multiple sclerosis.

The rearrangement uses TRBV3-1 and TRBJ1-2; the D gene is possibly TRBD1 (5 bases). Germline CDR1 is LGHDT and CDR2 is YNNKEL (reference sequence). V was trimmed by 5 bases and J by 3 bases, leaving 10 bases between them. This CDR3 comprises 13 residues. CDR3 sequence (DNA): TGTGCCAGCAGCGAAGTGGGGGACTATGGCTACACCTTC. It specifies CASSEVGDYGYTF.

The rearrangement joins TRBV5-1 to TRBJ2-5; no firm D call. The CDR3 spans 14 residues. The germline CDR1 and CDR2 sequences are SGHRS and YFSETQ. V was shortened by 4 bases and J by 4 bases, with 14 bases between the two germline ends. The CDR3 region is CASSAPIMSETQYF. The CDR3 DNA is TGCGCCAGCAGCGCCCCGATCATGTCAGAGACCCAGTACTTC. Full variable domain (missing parts from reference TRBV5-1 and TRBJ2-5): KAGVTQTPRYLIKTRGQQVTLSCSPISGHRSVSWYQQTPGQGLQFLFEYFSETQRNKGNFPGRFSGRQFSNSRSEMNVSTLELGDSALYLCASSAPIMSETQYFGPGTRLLVL.

J is TRBJ1-2 and V is TRBV5-1, with 9 bases lining up with TRBD1. Unmatched junction bases numbered 10, after V lost 4 bases and J lost 0 bases. Germline lookup yields CDR1 SGHRS and CDR2 YFSETQ. This CDR3 is built from 17 residues. Here the CDR3 reads CASSRGQGNLPNYGYTF. The CDR3 DNA reads as TGCGCCAGCAGCCGAGGACAGGGGAACTTACCTAACTATGGCTACACCTTC.

This rearrangement joins TRBV29-1 to TRBJ2-2; D is possibly TRBD2 (6 bases). The germline V and J ends were trimmed by 5 bases and 2 bases, with 12 bases remaining between them. CDR3 length equals 14 residues. CDR1 is SQVTM and CDR2 is ANQGSEA in the germline V gene. The CDR3 sequence is CSVTGLGNTGELFF. CDR3 sequence (DNA): TGCAGCGTTACGGGACTCGGAAACACCGGGGAGCTGTTTTTT.

This clonotype was counted a single time. Because it lacks the conserved phenylalanine or tryptophan at the end, this CDR3 is likely a read error. The DNA for the CDR3 is TGTGCCAGCAGCCAGGAGCGGGCCCTCCAAGAGACCCAGTACTGC. This translates into CASSQERALQETQYC. The chain carries TRBV3-1 and TRBJ2-7; D is possibly TRBD2 (6 bases). The assigned J gene may be wrong: the sequence end matches TRBJ2-5 better. CDR1 and CDR2 from the germline V gene are LGHDT and YNNKEL (reference sequence). The CDR3 extends over 15 amino acids.

J is TRBJ2-1 and V is TRBV6-6; weak D call: TRBD2 (6 bases). This CDR3 comprises 16 residues. Per germline, CDR1 MNHNY and CDR2 SVGAGI (reference sequence). The V and J ends lost 4 bases and 0 bases respectively, with 13 bases between them. The CDR3 loop is CASSSWAGLSYNEQFF. CDR3 DNA sequence: TGTGCCAGCAGTTCTTGGGCGGGACTCTCCTACAATGAGCAGTTCTTC.

The chain joins TRBV3-1 to TRBJ1-2, with D maybe TRBD1 (6 bases). V was clipped by 4 bases and J by 13 bases, with 16 bases between them. The CDR3 contains 12 residues. Germline assignment: CDR1 LGHDT and CDR2 YNNKEL (reference sequence). CDR3 sequence (DNA): TGTGCCAGCAGCCCGCCCCAGGGGCCGGGCACCTTC. This encodes CASSPPQGPGTF.

This clonotype was observed many times. The chain couples TRBV29-1 to TRBJ2-3; 7 positions agree with TRBD1. J lost 2 bases, V lost 7 bases, and 6 bases had no gene match. The CDR3 loop spans 13 amino acids. From germline, CDR1 is SQVTM and CDR2 ANQGSEA. Here the CDR3 reads CSASGQNTDTQYF. CDR3 DNA sequence: TGCAGCGCGTCGGGACAGAACACAGATACGCAGTATTTT.

This chain joins TRBV6-4 and TRBJ1-4; no clear D. Germline loops: CDR1 MRHNA, CDR2 SNTAGT. Trimming stripped 2 bases from V and 8 bases from J, with 12 bases between. This CDR3 region has 14 residues. The CDR3 here is CASSDESLWEKLFF. The DNA for the CDR3 is TGTGCCAGCAGTGACGAATCTTTGTGGGAAAAACTGTTTTTT.

The rearrangement uses TRBV20-1 and TRBJ2-5; D is perhaps TRBD2 (5 bases). The J call may be faulty, since TRBJ2-7 better matches the DNA end. This CDR3 has 13 amino acids. Germline lookup yields CDR1 DFQATT and CDR2 SNEGSKA (reference sequence). This CDR3 is CSARSQGGFEQYF. The CDR3, as DNA: TGCAGTGCTAGATCCCAAGGCGGGTTCGAGCAGTACTTC.

This clonotype came up a few times. The genes are TRBV9 and TRBJ2-7; no clear D. V was shortened by 0 bases and J by 5 bases, with 12 bases between the two germline ends. The V gene's germline CDR1 is SGDLS and CDR2 YYNGEE. The CDR3 consists of 14 residues. The CDR3 loop reads CASSVEALGDEQYF. CDR3 coding DNA: TGTGCCAGCAGCGTAGAGGCGCTTGGGGACGAGCAGTACTTC.

This clonotype turned up a few times. The chain uses TRBV5-1 and TRBJ2-6; D not certain. With 2 bases removed from V and 1 base from J, the gap between germline ends came to 10 bases. Germline V CDR1 and CDR2: SGHRS, YFSETQ. The CDR3 runs to 16 residues. The CDR3 sequence: CASSFNARSGANVLTF. The CDR3, as DNA: TGCGCCAGCAGCTTCAACGCCAGATCTGGGGCCAACGTCCTGACTTTC. The variable domain in full, completed from reference TRBV5-1 and TRBJ2-6, reads KAGVTQTPRYLIKTRGQQVTLSCSPISGHRSVSWYQQTPGQGLQFLFEYFSETQRNKGNFPGRFSGRQFSNSRSEMNVSTLELGDSALYLCASSFNARSGANVLTFGAGSRLTVL.

This clonotype was seen only a few times. V is TRBV7-2 and J is TRBJ2-1; a possible D gene is TRBD2 (5 bases). Germline-derived CDR1 and CDR2 are SGHTA and FQGNSA. The V end lost 0 bases, the J end lost 10 bases, and 13 bases lay between the germline ends. CDR3 length equals 14 residues. CDR3 coding DNA: TGTGCCAGCAGCTTAGCTAAGGACTCGGGGGAGCAGTTCTTC. It is translated as CASSLAKDSGEQFF.

This clonotype came up many times. The chain is built from TRBV11-2 and TRBJ2-1, with 14 bases that match TRBD2. J gave up 5 bases and V 5 bases, and 2 bases lay outside the gene matches. The germline V gene encodes CDR1 SGHAT and CDR2 FQNNGV. This CDR3 has 15 residues. The CDR3 is CASSQGLAGDNEQFF. The CDR3 DNA sequence: TGTGCCAGCAGCCAGGGACTAGCGGGGGACAATGAGCAGTTCTTC.

This rearrangement joins TRBV27 to TRBJ1-1; the D gene is possibly TRBD1 (5 bases). Germline CDR1 and CDR2: MNHEY and SMNVEV (reference sequence). Trimming left V 5 bases short and J 1 base short, with 14 bases between. The CDR3 runs 15 residues. The CDR3 DNA is TGTGCCAGCAGTAACCAAGGGGTTAAGAACACTGAAGCTTTCTTT. Its translation: CASSNQGVKNTEAFF.

This clonotype was recorded a few times. The gene calls are TRBV20-1 and TRBJ2-7; tentative D call: TRBD2 (6 bases). Germline CDR1 reads DFQATT; CDR2 reads SNEGSKA (reference sequence). This CDR3 is 15 amino acids long. The V and J ends lost 3 bases and 3 bases respectively, with 18 bases between them. CDR3 nucleotide sequence: TGCAGTGCTAGGGCTTGGGCTAGCGCTTACTACGAGCAGTACTTC. Translation gives CSARAWASAYYEQYF.

Remarks on this clonotype: The CDR3 carries no conserved terminal phenylalanine or tryptophan, so it likely arises from a read error. The gene calls are TRBV3-1 and TRBJ2-1; 11 nucleotides match TRBD2. This CDR3 contains 14 residues. Per germline, CDR1 LGHDT and CDR2 YNNKEL (reference sequence). With V trimmed by 2 bases and J by 6 bases, 0 bases remained unmatched. The DNA of the CDR3 is TGTGCCAGCAGCCAACTAGCGGGAGGCAATGAGCAGTTCTCC. It encodes CASSQLAGGNEQFS.

This clonotype was seen more than once but under ten times. CDR3 DNA sequence: TGTGCCACCAGCAGAGATGCATTTAGCACAGATACGCAGTATTTT. The encoded protein is CATSRDAFSTDTQYF. The chain is built from TRBV15 and TRBJ2-3, with D uncertain. CDR1 LNHNV and CDR2 YYDKDF come from the germline V gene (reference sequence). V lost 0 bases and J 0 bases, leaving 7 bases between the germline ends. CDR3 length: 15 residues. The full variable domain, rest sourced from reference TRBV15 and TRBJ2-3, is DAMVIQNPRYQVTQFGKPVTLSCSQTLNHNVMYWYQQKSSQAPKLLFHYYDKDFNNEADTPDNFQSRRPNTSFCFLDIRSPGLGDTAMYLCATSRDAFSTDTQYFGPGTRLTVL.

The chain links TRBV2 to TRBJ2-1, with 9 bases identical to TRBD1. The CDR3 is made up of 14 amino acids. CDR1 SNHLY and CDR2 FYNNEI come from the germline V gene. V was pared by 4 bases and J by 9 bases, with 7 bases of the junction left unmatched. The DNA of the CDR3 is TGTGCCAGCAGTGGAGACAGGGGGTACGGTGAGCAGTTCTTC. This sequence encodes CASSGDRGYGEQFF. The full variable domain, its missing parts supplied by reference TRBV2 and TRBJ2-1, is EPEVTQTPSHQVTQMGQEVILRCVPISNHLYFYWYRQILGQKVEFLVSFYNNEISEKSEIFDDQFSVERPDGSNFTLKIRSTKLEDSAMYFCASSGDRGYGEQFFGPGTRLTVL.

The V gene is TRBV3-1, the J gene TRBJ2-5, with D maybe TRBD1 (5 bases). The J call is in doubt because the DNA end fits TRBJ2-7 better. CDR3 length: 14 amino acids. Germline V gene sequence: CDR1 LGHDT, CDR2 YNNKEL (reference sequence). The DNA of the CDR3 is TGTGCCAGCAGCCAAGAGTTTAGGGGTTCCGAGCAGTACTTC. This gives the protein CASSQEFRGSEQYF.

V and J are TRBV5-1 and TRBJ2-2; no clear D. The CDR3 has 14 residues. V dropped 1 base and J dropped 1 base, with 5 bases sitting between them. Germline-derived CDR1 and CDR2 are SGHRS and YFSETQ. As DNA, the CDR3 is TGCGCCAGCAGCTTGTTTCAGAACACCGGGGAGCTGTTTTTT. This codes for CASSLFQNTGELFF.

This clonotype was counted at least ten times. V usage is TRBV20-1 and J usage is TRBJ2-7; 8 positions agree with TRBD1. The CDR3 loop spans 13 amino acids. V lost 4 bases, J lost 3 bases, and 5 bases stayed unmatched. From germline, CDR1 is DFQATT and CDR2 SNEGSKA (reference sequence). The CDR3 DNA is TGCAGTGCTATGGGACAGGAGGACTACGAGCAGTACTTC. As protein: CSAMGQEDYEQYF.

This clonotype showed up just a few times. J is TRBJ2-1 and V is TRBV28; TRBD2 matches 11 bases. J gave up 5 bases and V 6 bases, and 6 bases lay outside the gene matches. CDR1 and CDR2 from the germline V gene are MDHEN and SYDVKM. The CDR3 length is 15 residues. The CDR3 is CASSKLAGANNEQFF. In DNA, the CDR3 is TGTGCCAGCAGCAAACTAGCGGGAGCTAACAATGAGCAGTTCTTC.

This clonotype has only a few counts. CDR3 sequence: CASSPGGLKAYEQYF. CDR3 in DNA: TGTGCCAGCAGCCCCGGCGGTTTAAAAGCCTACGAGCAGTACTTC. The rearrangement links TRBV28 to TRBJ2-5, with D unclear. The assigned J gene may be wrong: the sequence end matches TRBJ2-7 better. Germline values: CDR1 MDHEN, CDR2 SYDVKM. This CDR3 contains 15 residues.

This clonotype was seen a handful of times. CDR3 in DNA: TGCAGCGTTAGTACAGGGATCGGTCACTCTGGGGCCAACGTCCTGACTTTC. Amino acids: CSVSTGIGHSGANVLTF. The V and J genes are TRBV29-1 and TRBJ2-6; TRBD1 is a possible D gene (6 bases). The CDR3 has 17 residues. V lost 5 bases to trimming and J lost 0 bases, with 17 bases between them. Germline V gene data show CDR1 as SQVTM and CDR2 as ANQGSEA.

The chain carries TRBV3-1 and TRBJ2-3, with 7 bases fitting TRBD2. J gave up 1 base and V 0 bases, and 4 bases lay outside the gene matches. Germline lookup yields CDR1 LGHDT and CDR2 YNNKEL (reference sequence). There are 16 residues in the CDR3. The CDR3 nucleotides read TGTGCCAGCAGCCAAGATAAACGGGGGGGCACAGATACGCAGTATTTT. This translates into CASSQDKRGGTDTQYF.

This clonotype was observed at least ten times. The V and J genes are TRBV28 and TRBJ2-7; 15 positions agree with TRBD2. The V gene end was trimmed by 6 bases and the J gene end by 3 bases; junction bases not matched to a gene: 9. This CDR3 has 17 residues. Germline V gene sequence: CDR1 MDHEN, CDR2 SYDVKM. The CDR3 DNA reads as TGTGCCAGCAGCCCCGGGACTAGCGGGAGGCGCTACTACGAGCAGTACTTC. Translated: CASSPGTSGRRYYEQYF.

The rearrangement joins TRBV7-9 to TRBJ2-1; D unclear. Germline-derived CDR1 and CDR2 are SEHNR and FQNEAQ (reference sequence). This CDR3 spans 16 amino acids. The V gene lost 3 bases and the J gene lost 6 bases, with 18 bases spanning the gap. For the CDR3, the DNA is TGTGCCAGCAGCTTCCCGCCCGGAGATGGTGGCAATGAGCAGTTCTTC. It translates to CASSFPPGDGGNEQFF.